This entry describes one T cell receptor beta chain. Its antigen has not been determined. No base quality values were provided; no much bigger clone lies one nucleotide off. Whole blood was collected in K2EDTA tubes by collaborating institutions according to the institutions' own protocols. For TCRbeta analysis, collaborators shipped samples in one of three forms: frozen whole blood, isolated PBMCs, or DNA extracted from either of those sample types. These data come from a study of blood T cell repertoires in COVID-19 (TCRdb year 2020). As for the study more broadly: Samples from collaborators originated in the United States, Italy and Spain and spanned both the acute and convalescent phases of COVID-19. The prospective study material was composed of cDNA or gDNA derived from T cells, B-cell-depleted T cells, or PBMCs. Deeply sampled blood TCRbeta repertoires from subjects exposed to, actively infected with, or recovered from COVID-19 were included in the dataset. A freely available public database, intended as a resource for researchers studying the immune response to SARS-CoV-2, is where the repertoires were released. The samples were drawn from two sources: the first 160 participants of the ongoing ImmuneRACE study, and 1,000 to 1,500 subjects contributed by 6 global collaborators. A de-identified subject ID, COVID-19 status, age in years and sex were almost always included in the sample metadata. Where available, HLA class I and class II types were taken from metadata supplied by the sample provider and were not determined by assay-based typing.

TCRbeta CDR3 regions were amplified from genomic DNA using the immunoSEQ Assay, a bias-controlled multiplex PCR. The original methods were these. The number of nucleated cells in each sample was estimated by amplification of reference gene primers within the assay. To quantify the absolute abundance of each unique TCRbeta CDR3 rearrangement, sequence reads were collapsed and filtered. For each sample, productive Simpson clonality was calculated as the square root of Simpson's diversity index across productive rearrangements. As stored in TCRdb, this immuneACCESS dataset retains in-frame rearrangements with V and J assigned. A fraction of the clones does not appear; measured against another copy, unresolved V genes explain less than half of the discrepancy, and the remainder lacks a known reason. The V and J calls and clone size were taken over from that table, and D and trimming were inferred from the DNA. The sample table contains 400,000 to 550,000 clones; only one count was recorded for approximately 90% of them. 4% to 5.5% of the sample belongs to the ten largest clones.

V and J are trimmed by 3 bases and 10 bases, and the gene matches miss 8 bases of the junction. CDR1 SGHDN and CDR2 FVKESK were looked up in the germline V gene. There are 16 amino acids in the CDR3, from cysteine to phenylalanine inclusive. Solely the CDR3 DNA is kept, with 48 bases framed from the first base. What the authors observed across the whole study: The quantity of clinical and demographic metadata differed by source and by participant and was supplied without curation.

The sequenced material came from peripheral blood. The receptor was isolated from a woman between 25 and 40 years old with acute or convalescent COVID-19. The chain is encoded by TRBV14 joined to TRBJ2-2; 13 of the junction bases match TRBD2. CDR3 loop: CASSQDRLAGGEELFF. DNA sequence: TGTGCCAGCAGCCAGGACCGACTAGCGGGGGGAGAGGAGCTGTTTTTT. The reference TRBV14 and TRBJ2-2 proteins fill in what lies around the CDR3, so the full variable domain reads EAGVTQFPSHSVIEKGQTVTLRCDPISGHDNLYWYRRVMGKEIKFLLHFVKESKQDESGMPNNRFLAERTGGTYSTLKVQPAELEDSGVYFCASSQDRLAGGEELFFGEGSRLTVL.